Shown below are 17 T cell receptor beta chains from a single sample sequenced in a study of response to subunit inactivated influenza vaccine. TCRdb itself ran the RT-PCR reads through MiXCR, one entry per CDR3 protein. The data contain around 580,000 distinct CDR3 sequences, approximately 12% of them singletons. Specimen: PBMCs from blood, collected on the day of vaccination. The receptors shown here come from a man aged 50 to 59 who received an inactivated influenza vaccine.

This clonotype came up many times. The chain recombines TRBV12-3 or TRBV12-4 with TRBJ2-3, with no clear D. This CDR3 contains 15 residues. V lost 0 bases, J lost 2 bases, and 9 bases lay in between. CDR3 DNA sequence: TGTGCCAGCAGTTTAGCGTGGATATCCACAGATACGCAGTATTTT. Encoded protein: CASSLAWISTDTQYF.

CDR3 loop: CASSHRDLRETQYF. The CDR3 bases are TGTGCCAGTAGTCACCGGGACTTGAGAGAGACCCAGTACTTC. The gene calls are TRBV19 and TRBJ2-5, with D possibly TRBD2 on 6 matching bases. This CDR3 has 14 residues. V gave up 5 bases and J gave up 4 bases, with 14 bases separating them. Per the germline V gene, CDR1 is LNHDA and CDR2 is SQIVND (reference sequence).

This clonotype was picked up a small number of times. This chain uses TRBV7-6 with TRBJ2-5; D uncertain. This CDR3 region has 15 residues. The germline V gene encodes CDR1 SGHVS and CDR2 FNYEAQ. The ends were cut back, 2 bases at V and 1 base at J, with 11 bases in the middle. In nucleotides, the CDR3 is TGTGCCAGCAGCTTAAAGGTCAATCTCCAAGAGACCCAGTACTTC. Protein sequence: CASSLKVNLQETQYF.

Many counts were recorded for this clonotype. The gene calls are TRBV2 and TRBJ2-5; 10 positions agree with TRBD2. This CDR3 region has 14 residues. J lost 2 bases, V lost 4 bases, and 1 base had no gene match. Germline-derived CDR1 and CDR2 are SNHLY and FYNNEI. CDR3 bases: TGTGCCAGCAGTGCACTAGCGGGGCAAGAGACCCAGTACTTC. Protein sequence: CASSALAGQETQYF.

The chain is built from TRBV12-3 or TRBV12-4 and TRBJ2-5; no reliable D call. This CDR3 has 13 residues. Trimming left V 3 bases short and J 6 bases short, with 11 bases between. The CDR3: CASSFGDEQTQYF. The CDR3 nucleotides are TGTGCCAGCAGTTTTGGTGACGAGCAGACCCAGTACTTC.

This clonotype was recorded a few times. V usage is TRBV12-3 or TRBV12-4 and J usage is TRBJ2-1; the D is unclear. The germline V and J ends were trimmed by 8 bases and 2 bases, with 13 bases remaining between them. The CDR3 consists of 14 residues. As DNA, the CDR3 is TGTGCCAGCCGGGTAGGGCCAACCTACAATGAGCAGTTCTTC. This encodes CASRVGPTYNEQFF.

The chain joins TRBV6-1 to TRBJ1-1; 8 positions agree with TRBD1. The germline V gene encodes CDR1 MNHNS and CDR2 SASEGT. The ends lost 6 bases at V and 4 bases at J; junction bases unmatched: 7. The CDR3 is made up of 14 amino acids. The CDR3 is CASRIDRGVTEAFF. The CDR3 bases are TGTGCCAGCAGAATAGACAGGGGAGTCACTGAAGCTTTCTTT.

This clonotype was counted between two and nine times. The chain recombines TRBV10-3 with TRBJ1-2, with 9 bases matching TRBD1. The CDR3 runs to 18 residues. Germline V gives CDR1 ENHRY, CDR2 SYGVKD. Trimming removed 3 bases from V and 3 bases from J; junction bases left unmatched: 14. The DNA for the CDR3 is TGTGCCATCAGTGAAAGCGGACAGGGGTGGCGACGGGACTATGGCTACACCTTC. Encoded protein: CAISESGQGWRRDYGYTF.

This chain links TRBV7-9 with TRBJ2-7, with unresolved D. V was cut by 4 bases and J by 3 bases, with 10 bases left in between. Germline CDR1 SEHNR, CDR2 FQNEAQ (reference sequence). CDR3 length equals 13 residues. The CDR3 DNA reads as TGTGCCAGCAGCTACCGATGGGGCTACGAGCAGTACTTC. Its protein product is CASSYRWGYEQYF.

The CDR3 DNA reads as TGTGCCAGCAATCAATACGGGGCCCCCGGGGAGCTGTTTTTT. This encodes CASNQYGAPGELFF. The V and J genes are TRBV28 and TRBJ2-2, with D possibly called TRBD1 or TRBD2 (5 bases each). The CDR3 is 14 amino acids. Per germline, CDR1 MDHEN and CDR2 SYDVKM. Trimming took 7 bases from V and 6 from J, leaving 15 bases between them.

J is TRBJ1-1 and V is TRBV3-1, with D possibly matching TRBD1 (6 bases). The CDR3 covers 14 residues. In germline, CDR1 is LGHDT, CDR2 YNNKEL (reference sequence). Between the trimmed V and J ends, which lost 3 bases and 4 bases, there was a span of 12 bases. CDR3 bases: TGTGCCAGCAGCCACCACAGGGTGGGCACTGAAGCTTTCTTT. Encoded protein: CASSHHRVGTEAFF.

There are a few counts of this clonotype. This sequence joins TRBV7-2 and TRBJ2-2, with 11 bases matching TRBD2. The CDR3 totals 15 residues. Germline values: CDR1 SGHTA, CDR2 FQGNSA. Trimming took 7 bases from V and 3 from J; bases not matched to a gene: 4. CDR3: CASKTSGGHTGELFF. CDR3 bases: TGTGCCAGCAAAACTAGCGGGGGTCACACCGGGGAGCTGTTTTTT.

A few counts support this clonotype. V is TRBV27 and J is TRBJ2-2, with D hard to call. The CDR3 is 13 amino acids. Trimming took off 4 bases at V and 3 bases at J, with 6 bases between the two ends. The germline CDR1 and CDR2 sequences are MNHEY and SMNVEV (reference sequence). The DNA of the CDR3 is TGTGCCAGCAGTTGGTGGGACACCGGGGAGCTGTTTTTT. It translates to CASSWWDTGELFF.

This clonotype was counted only a few times. The J gene is TRBJ2-5, the V gene TRBV14; possibly TRBD2 for D (6 bases). Deletions cut 0 bases from V and 4 bases from J, with 9 bases between. The CDR3 runs to 14 residues. CDR1 is SGHDN and CDR2 is FVKESK in the germline V gene. CDR3: CASSQESSAETQYF. For the CDR3, the DNA is TGTGCCAGCAGCCAAGAGTCTAGCGCAGAGACCCAGTACTTC.

This clonotype has a count of ten or more. The J gene is TRBJ2-5, the V gene TRBV14; the D gene is possibly TRBD1 (5 bases). The V gene's germline CDR1 is SGHDN and CDR2 FVKESK. The CDR3 is made up of 16 amino acids. V lost 1 base, J lost 2 bases, and 14 bases lay in between. The CDR3 sequence: CASSQGRGAGQETQYF. The CDR3 coding sequence is TGTGCCAGCAGCCAAGGGCGCGGTGCAGGGCAAGAGACCCAGTACTTC. Combining the CDR3 with reference TRBV14 and TRBJ2-5 gives the whole variable domain EAGVTQFPSHSVIEKGQTVTLRCDPISGHDNLYWYRRVMGKEIKFLLHFVKESKQDESGMPNNRFLAERTGGTYSTLKVQPAELEDSGVYFCASSQGRGAGQETQYFGPGTRLLVL.

This clonotype came up a few times. This sequence joins TRBV7-2 and TRBJ1-1; D is ambiguous. The CDR3 is 14 residues long. Germline lookup yields CDR1 SGHTA and CDR2 FQGNSA. With 3 bases removed from V and 5 bases from J, the gap between germline ends came to 13 bases. The DNA for the CDR3 is TGTGCCAGCAGCTTTGGGCAGCTAGGAACTGAAGCTTTCTTT. Amino acids: CASSFGQLGTEAFF. Together with reference TRBV7-2 and TRBJ1-1, the CDR3 gives the full variable domain: GAGVSQSPSNKVTEKGKDVELRCDPISGHTALYWYRQSLGQGLEFLIYFQGNSAPDKSGLPSDRFSAERTGGSVSTLTIQRTQQEDSAVYLCASSFGQLGTEAFFGQGTRLTVV.

This clonotype was seen only a few times. This chain connects TRBV7-9 to TRBJ2-3; possible D gene TRBD2, 6 bases. The CDR3 totals 16 residues. CDR1 is SEHNR, CDR2 FQNEAQ, per germline (reference sequence). Trimming left V 5 bases short and J 6 bases short, with 21 bases between. CDR3 sequence: CASSPGSGHIGDTQYF. In DNA form, the CDR3 reads TGTGCCAGCAGCCCGGGTAGCGGACATATAGGGGATACGCAGTATTTT.